A selection of T cell receptor beta chains follows, all from one sample in a study of blood T cells in healthy people across ages. MiXCR, run by TCRdb on the 5' RACE reads, gives a single entry per CDR3 protein. The repertoire has more than 900,000 distinct CDR3 sequences, approximately 26% of them found once; the top ten carry about 0.8%. The sample was also linked to a second study, of T cells of mothers and their children.

The sample taken for sequencing was blood. These receptors all stem from a girl aged 2-10 years in good health. The conserved cysteine and the conserved F or W are not part of the CDR3 here. Each record gives: CDR3 protein, J gene, V gene.

CDR3aa: ASSDMRAGETQY; j_gene: TRBJ2-5; v_gene: TRBV6-1
CDR3aa: SVERGITSTDTQY; j_gene: TRBJ2-3; v_gene: TRBV29-1
CDR3aa: ASSLSGDSYNEQF; j_gene: TRBJ2-1; v_gene: TRBV12-3/TRBV12-4
CDR3aa: ASSEALGHSPLH; j_gene: TRBJ1-6; v_gene: TRBV2
CDR3aa: ASSSGNRGTEAF; j_gene: TRBJ1-1; v_gene: TRBV5-1
CDR3aa: SATYLQVVPGGSNYGYT; j_gene: TRBJ1-2; v_gene: TRBV29-1
CDR3aa: ASSQETSGVEQF; j_gene: TRBJ2-1; v_gene: TRBV14
CDR3aa: ASSQGAGRYSNQPQH; j_gene: TRBJ1-5; v_gene: TRBV4-1
CDR3aa: SAPRRDGDTQY; j_gene: TRBJ2-3; v_gene: TRBV20-1
CDR3aa: ASGSLQGARF; j_gene: TRBJ2-5; v_gene: TRBV12-5
CDR3aa: ASSQEGSRIQETQY; j_gene: TRBJ2-5; v_gene: TRBV4-1
CDR3aa: ASSVGRSGSAHEQF; j_gene: TRBJ2-1; v_gene: TRBV9
CDR3aa: SVEASGGRGGTEAF; j_gene: TRBJ1-1; v_gene: TRBV29-1
CDR3aa: ASSYSAANTGELF; j_gene: TRBJ2-2; v_gene: TRBV6-5
CDR3aa: ASSQDEAGATDTQY; j_gene: TRBJ2-3; v_gene: TRBV3-1
CDR3aa: TSSPLTGGTYQPQH; j_gene: TRBJ1-5; v_gene: TRBV27
CDR3aa: ASSQEHQKQY; j_gene: TRBJ2-7; v_gene: TRBV4-2
CDR3aa: ASSSKTSTEQY; j_gene: TRBJ2-7; v_gene: TRBV6-2/TRBV6-3
CDR3aa: ASSQGEGGYQETQY; j_gene: TRBJ2-5; v_gene: TRBV3-1
CDR3aa: ASTGQLAGGPNEQF; j_gene: TRBJ2-1; v_gene: TRBV6-1
CDR3aa: ASSYLGAYEQY; j_gene: TRBJ2-7; v_gene: TRBV6-6
CDR3aa: ASSFYQEEETQY; j_gene: TRBJ2-5; v_gene: TRBV7-2
CDR3aa: ASSPWTGATLANEKLF; j_gene: TRBJ1-4; v_gene: TRBV7-8
CDR3aa: ASSLSGSLGDIQY; j_gene: TRBJ2-4; v_gene: TRBV27
CDR3aa: ASNTGTIYNEQF; j_gene: TRBJ2-1; v_gene: TRBV12-3/TRBV12-4
CDR3aa: ASSHWTDNNEQF; j_gene: TRBJ2-1; v_gene: TRBV7-9
CDR3aa: ASSRTPYYEQY; j_gene: TRBJ2-7; v_gene: TRBV28
CDR3aa: ASSRDRKNIQY; j_gene: TRBJ2-4; v_gene: TRBV6-5
CDR3aa: ASSVEGTGKLF; j_gene: TRBJ1-4; v_gene: TRBV9
CDR3aa: ASSPIAGAKNIQY; j_gene: TRBJ2-4; v_gene: TRBV12-3/TRBV12-4
CDR3aa: ASSFLLSDYNEQF; j_gene: TRBJ2-1; v_gene: TRBV12-3/TRBV12-4
CDR3aa: ASSDWRDSHEQY; j_gene: TRBJ2-7; v_gene: TRBV9
CDR3aa: ASGGLGLAGGIQY; j_gene: TRBJ2-4; v_gene: TRBV28
CDR3aa: AGSSTSLGNEQF; j_gene: TRBJ2-1; v_gene: TRBV12-3/TRBV12-4
CDR3aa: ASSWDRGLYEQY; j_gene: TRBJ2-7; v_gene: TRBV2
CDR3aa: ASSVHPGTTETQY; j_gene: TRBJ2-5; v_gene: TRBV9
CDR3aa: ASSGSWAGYYGYT; j_gene: TRBJ1-2; v_gene: TRBV25-1
CDR3aa: ASSSVRGNEKLF; j_gene: TRBJ1-4; v_gene: TRBV12-3/TRBV12-4
CDR3aa: ASSMGDSKETQY; j_gene: TRBJ2-5; v_gene: TRBV5-1
CDR3aa: ASSEASSWGEQY; j_gene: .; v_gene: TRBV2
CDR3aa: SVVSMASGRNPSYNEQF; j_gene: TRBJ2-1; v_gene: TRBV29-1
CDR3aa: ASSLNGGGEQY; j_gene: TRBJ2-7; v_gene: TRBV7-6
CDR3aa: SVGGTRETQY; j_gene: TRBJ2-5; v_gene: TRBV29-1
CDR3aa: ASSRRPRDKVY; j_gene: TRBJ2-5; v_gene: TRBV6-5
CDR3aa: ASSLRTRAYEQY; j_gene: TRBJ2-7; v_gene: TRBV12-3/TRBV12-4
CDR3aa: ASPGTSGDTQY; j_gene: TRBJ2-3; v_gene: TRBV6-4
CDR3aa: ASSLLGVDEQY; j_gene: .; v_gene: TRBV27
CDR3aa: ASSRTGGRPQH; j_gene: TRBJ1-5; v_gene: TRBV6-5
CDR3aa: ASSWTQGGKYGYT; j_gene: TRBJ1-2; v_gene: TRBV12-3/TRBV12-4
CDR3aa: SVGRGETQY; j_gene: TRBJ2-5; v_gene: TRBV29-1
CDR3aa: ASSLVVSPGYT; j_gene: TRBJ1-2; v_gene: TRBV7-2
CDR3aa: ASSVASGPSSYNEQF; j_gene: TRBJ2-1; v_gene: TRBV9
CDR3aa: ASTLLAGGLGANEQF; j_gene: TRBJ2-1; v_gene: TRBV27
CDR3aa: ASTWTDSNSPLH; j_gene: TRBJ1-6; v_gene: TRBV5-1
CDR3aa: ASSPPGASGSFHEQF; j_gene: .; v_gene: TRBV4-1
CDR3aa: ASSQETGGVQPQH; j_gene: TRBJ1-5; v_gene: TRBV4-1